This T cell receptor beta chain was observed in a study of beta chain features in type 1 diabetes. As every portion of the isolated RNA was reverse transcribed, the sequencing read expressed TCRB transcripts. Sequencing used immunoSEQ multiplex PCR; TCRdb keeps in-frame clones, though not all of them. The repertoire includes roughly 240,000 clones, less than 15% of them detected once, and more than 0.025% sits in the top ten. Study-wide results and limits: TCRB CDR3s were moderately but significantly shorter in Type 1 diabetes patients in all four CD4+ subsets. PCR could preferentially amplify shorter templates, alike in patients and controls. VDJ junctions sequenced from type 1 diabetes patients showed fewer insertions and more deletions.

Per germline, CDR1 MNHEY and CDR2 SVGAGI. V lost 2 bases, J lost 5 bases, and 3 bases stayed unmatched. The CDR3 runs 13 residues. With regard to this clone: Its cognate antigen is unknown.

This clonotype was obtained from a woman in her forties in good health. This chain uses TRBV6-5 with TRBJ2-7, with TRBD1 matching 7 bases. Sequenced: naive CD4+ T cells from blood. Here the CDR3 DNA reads TGTGCCAGCAGTTACCGAACAGGGGACGAGCAGTACTTC. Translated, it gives CASSYRTGDEQYF.